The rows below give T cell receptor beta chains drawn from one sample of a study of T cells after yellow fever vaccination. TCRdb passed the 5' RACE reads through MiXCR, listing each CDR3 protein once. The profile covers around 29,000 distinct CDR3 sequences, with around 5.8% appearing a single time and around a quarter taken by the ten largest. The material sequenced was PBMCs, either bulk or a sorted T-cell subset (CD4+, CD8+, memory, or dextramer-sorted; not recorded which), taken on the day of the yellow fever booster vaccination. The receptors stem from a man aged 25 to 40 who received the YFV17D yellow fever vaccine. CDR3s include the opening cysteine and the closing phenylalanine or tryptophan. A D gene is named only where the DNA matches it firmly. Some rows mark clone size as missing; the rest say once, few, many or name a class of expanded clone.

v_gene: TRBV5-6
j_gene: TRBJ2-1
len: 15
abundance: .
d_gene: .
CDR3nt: TGTGCCAGCAGCTTGTACAGCCCTTTGAACAATGAGCAGTTCTTC
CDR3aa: CASSLYSPLNNEQFF

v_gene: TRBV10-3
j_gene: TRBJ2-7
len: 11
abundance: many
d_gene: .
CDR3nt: TGTGCCATCAGTGAACGTTACGAGCAGTACTTC
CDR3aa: CAISERYEQYF

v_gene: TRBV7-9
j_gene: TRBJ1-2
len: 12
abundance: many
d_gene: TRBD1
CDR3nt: TGTGCCAGCAGCTTAGAACAGGGGGGCTACACCTTC
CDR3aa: CASSLEQGGYTF

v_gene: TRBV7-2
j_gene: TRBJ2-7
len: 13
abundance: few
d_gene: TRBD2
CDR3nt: TGTGCCAGCAGCCAGGGACTAGCGCTCGAGCAGTACTTC
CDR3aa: CASSQGLALEQYF

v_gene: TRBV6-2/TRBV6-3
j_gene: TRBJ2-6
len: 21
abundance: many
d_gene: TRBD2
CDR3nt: TGTGCCAGCTTTGACCTGGGACTAGCGGGTGCCTATAGCTCTGGGGCCAACGTCCTGACTTTC
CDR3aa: CASFDLGLAGAYSSGANVLTF

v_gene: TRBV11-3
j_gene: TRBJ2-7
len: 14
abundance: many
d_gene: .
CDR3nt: TGTGCCAGCAGAGCGGACAATCCCTCCTACGAGCAGTACTTC
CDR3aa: CASRADNPSYEQYF

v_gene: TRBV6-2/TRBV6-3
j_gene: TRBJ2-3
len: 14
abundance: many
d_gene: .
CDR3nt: TGTGCCAGCAGTCAAAGGCAACTCGGTAATACGCAGTATTTT
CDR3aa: CASSQRQLGNTQYF

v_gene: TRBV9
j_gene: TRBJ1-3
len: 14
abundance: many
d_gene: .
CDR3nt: TGTGCCAGCAGCGTAGGGACAGCCGGAAACACCATATATTTT
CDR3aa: CASSVGTAGNTIYF

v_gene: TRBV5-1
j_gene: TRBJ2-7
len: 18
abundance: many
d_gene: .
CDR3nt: TGCGCCAGCAGCTTGGCCGGGGTTAGGGTAGGAGTCTCCTACGAGCAGTACTTC
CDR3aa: CASSLAGVRVGVSYEQYF

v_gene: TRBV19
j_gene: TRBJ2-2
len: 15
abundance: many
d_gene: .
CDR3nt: TGTGCCAGTAGTATAGATCGGGCTGGCACCGGGGAGCTGTTTTTT
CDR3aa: CASSIDRAGTGELFF

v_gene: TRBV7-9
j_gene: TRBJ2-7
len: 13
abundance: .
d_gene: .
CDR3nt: TGTGCCATCAGCCCCGGGCAGGTCTACGAGCAGTACTTC
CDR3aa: CAISPGQVYEQYF

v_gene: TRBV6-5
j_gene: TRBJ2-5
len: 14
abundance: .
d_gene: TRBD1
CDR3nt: TGTGCCAGCGGGGTCCGGGACAGGGAAGAGACCCAGTACTTC
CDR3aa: CASGVRDREETQYF

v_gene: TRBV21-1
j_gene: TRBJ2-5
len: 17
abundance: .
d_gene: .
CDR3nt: TGTGCCAGCAGCATAGGGACAGGCTCTGGGTACCAAGAGACCCAGAACTTC
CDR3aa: CASSIGTGSGYQETQNF

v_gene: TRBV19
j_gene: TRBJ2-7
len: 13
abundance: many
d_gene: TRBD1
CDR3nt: TGTGCCAGTAGTACGGGACAGACCTACGAGCAGTACTTC
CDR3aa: CASSTGQTYEQYF

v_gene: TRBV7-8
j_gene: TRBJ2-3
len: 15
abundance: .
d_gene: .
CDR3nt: TGTGCCAGCAGCCAGCTAGCCGCAGCGGGAGATACGCAGTATTTT
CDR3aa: CASSQLAAAGDTQYF

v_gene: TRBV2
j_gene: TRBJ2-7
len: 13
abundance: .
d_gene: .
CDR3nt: TGTGCCAGCAGTTGGACTCATGGCAGCGAGCAGTACTTC
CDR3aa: CASSWTHGSEQYF

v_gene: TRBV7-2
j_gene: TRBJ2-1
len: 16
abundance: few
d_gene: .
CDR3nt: TGTGCCAGCAGCTTAGGGTCGGGGAGAGTCGCCAATGAGCAGTTCTTC
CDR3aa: CASSLGSGRVANEQFF

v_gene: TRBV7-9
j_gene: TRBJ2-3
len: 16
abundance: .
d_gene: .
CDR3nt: TGTGCCAGCAGCTTAGGTGCCAGGGGCCAAACAGATACGCAGTATTTT
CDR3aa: CASSLGARGQTDTQYF

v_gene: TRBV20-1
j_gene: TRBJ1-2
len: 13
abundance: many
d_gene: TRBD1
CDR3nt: TGCAGTGCTAGAGATTGGGACAGCAATGGCTACACCTTC
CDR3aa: CSARDWDSNGYTF

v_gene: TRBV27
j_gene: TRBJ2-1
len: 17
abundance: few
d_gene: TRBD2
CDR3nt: TGTGCCAGCAGTGCCCCGACTAGCGGGAGAGGGCCCGGTGAGCAGTTCTTC
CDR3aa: CASSAPTSGRGPGEQFF

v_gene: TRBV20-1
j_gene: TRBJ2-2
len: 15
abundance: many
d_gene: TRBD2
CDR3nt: TGCAGTGCTAGACTAGCGGGAGCGGACACCGGGGAGCTGTTTTTT
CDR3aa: CSARLAGADTGELFF

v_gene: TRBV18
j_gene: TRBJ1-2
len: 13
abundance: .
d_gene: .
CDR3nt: TGTGCCAGCTCACCAAAAGGAAGGGATGGCTACACCTTC
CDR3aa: CASSPKGRDGYTF